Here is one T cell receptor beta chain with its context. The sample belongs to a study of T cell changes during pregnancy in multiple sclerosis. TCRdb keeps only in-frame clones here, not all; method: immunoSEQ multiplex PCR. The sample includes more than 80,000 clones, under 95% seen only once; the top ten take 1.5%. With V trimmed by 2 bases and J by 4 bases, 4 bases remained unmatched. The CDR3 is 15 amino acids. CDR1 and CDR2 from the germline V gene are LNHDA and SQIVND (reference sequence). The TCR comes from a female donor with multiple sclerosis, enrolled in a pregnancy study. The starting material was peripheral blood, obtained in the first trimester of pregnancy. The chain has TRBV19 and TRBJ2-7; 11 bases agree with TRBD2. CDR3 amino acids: CASSITSGSMYEQYF. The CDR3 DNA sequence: TGTGCCAGTAGTATAACTAGCGGGAGTATGTACGAGCAGTACTTC.